The entry below gives a single TCR beta chain sequence along with its context. Sequence at one end of the junction differs from germline and may be a read error. TCRdb's copy holds only in-frame clones and misses some; the assay was immunoSEQ multiplex PCR. The table lists under 50,000 clones, roughly 92% of them singletons. This sample stems from a study of tissue T cells after allogeneic stem cell transplantation. Germline CDR1 SGHAT, CDR2 FQNNGV. This CDR3 is 17 amino acids long. The chain joins TRBV11-2 to TRBJ1-3; D is unresolved. The receptor's source is a woman aged 35 to 70 who later had graft-versus-host disease after an allogeneic stem cell transplant. The specimen comprised blood, sampled before transplantation. CDR3 DNA sequence: TGTGCCAGCAGGTTAGGCCGATCCGGACCGGGTGGAAACACCATATATTTT. Protein product: CASRLGRSGPGGNTIYF.